This T cell receptor (beta chain) was recovered during a study of blood T cells in healthy people across ages. PCR was performed a second time for about 7 to 11 cycles using a sample-barcoded 5' primer and a J-beta primer mix. TCRdb re-called the 5' RACE reads with MiXCR, one entry per CDR3 protein. The table lists roughly 800,000 distinct CDR3 sequences, 58% of them singletons. CDR3 size: 15 residues. CDR1 LGHDT and CDR2 YNNKEL come from the germline V gene (reference sequence). Concerning this clonotype itself: An end of the junction differs from the germline gene, which may be a read error.

The rearrangement uses TRBV3-1 and TRBJ2-7, with TRBD2 as a possible D gene (5 bases). The clonotype originates from a man between 25 and 39 years old in good health. The sample was blood. The CDR3 here is CASSPAPLPGYEQYF. Here the CDR3 DNA reads TGTGCCAGTAGCCCAGCCCCCCTCCCGGGGTACGAGCAGTACTTC.